This T cell receptor (beta chain) derives from a study of blood T cell repertoires in COVID-19. Sequenced by immunoSEQ multiplex PCR; TCRdb stores in-frame clones only, minus some. The profile shows some 230,000 clones, about 86% of them singletons. This CDR3 spans 14 amino acids. Per germline, CDR1 ENHRY and CDR2 SYGVKD. The rearrangement joins TRBV10-3 to TRBJ1-2, with 8 nucleotides matching TRBD1. This TCR derives from a woman between 35 and 50 years old with acute COVID-19. What was sequenced was PBMCs or T cells enriched from blood (not recorded which). The CDR3 nucleotides read TGTGCGAACTCCAAGGACCACAGGGGGGATGGCTACACCTTC. Its protein product is CANSKDHRGDGYTF.